These 5 T cell receptor beta chains came from one sample sequenced in a study of cytomegalovirus exposure and HLA in healthy donors. The PCR made use of 60 Vbeta and 13 Jbeta primers. Clones were read by immunoSEQ multiplex PCR, and TCRdb kept only the in-frame ones, dropping some. Counted here are more than 100,000 clones, around four fifths occurring once; the ten biggest clones make up about 32%. The sample was PBMCs. These TCRs come from a man in his sixties in good health and CMV-seropositive.

In its sample, this clone was seen once. The chain joins TRBV5-6 to TRBJ1-1, with D unresolved. The V end lost 2 bases, the J end lost 0 bases, and 11 bases lay between the germline ends. This CDR3 has 15 amino acids. Germline V gene data show CDR1 as SGHDT and CDR2 as YYEEEE. CDR3 residues: CASSLRNGLNTEAFF. The CDR3, as DNA: TGTGCCAGCAGCTTACGTAACGGGTTGAACACTGAAGCTTTCTTT.

This rearrangement joins TRBV4-1 to TRBJ1-5; D may be TRBD1 (5 bases). CDR3 length: 17 amino acids. V gave up 0 bases and J gave up 7 bases, with 19 bases separating them. Germline V gene data show CDR1 as MGHRA and CDR2 as YSYEKL. Here the CDR3 DNA reads TGCGCCAGCAGCCAAGAGGGAGGCATAGGGGTGGGGCAGCCCCAGCATTTT. It codes for CASSQEGGIGVGQPQHF.

V is TRBV13 and J is TRBJ2-2, with 7 nucleotides matching TRBD1. V lost 5 bases, J lost 3 bases, and 3 bases stayed unmatched. Germline V lookup: CDR1 PRHDT, CDR2 FYEKMQ (reference sequence). The CDR3 is 14 amino acids. CDR3 loop: CASSVGQYTGELFF. CDR3 DNA sequence: TGTGCCAGCAGCGTGGGACAGTACACCGGGGAGCTGTTTTTT. The full variable domain, rest sourced from reference TRBV13 and TRBJ2-2, is AAGVIQSPRHLIKEKRETATLKCYPIPRHDTVYWYQQGPGQDPQFLISFYEKMQSDKGSIPDRFSAQQFSDYHSELNMSSLELGDSALYFCASSVGQYTGELFFGEGSRLTVL.

The V and J genes are TRBV18 and TRBJ1-1; D unresolved. The CDR3 extends over 14 amino acids. The germline CDR1 and CDR2 sequences are KGHSH and LQKENI. Trimming pared 2 bases from V and 1 base from J, leaving 8 bases between. CDR3 loop: CASSPAGGNTEAFF. CDR3 nucleotide sequence: TGTGCCAGCTCACCAGCGGGAGGGAACACTGAAGCTTTCTTT.

In its sample, this clone was seen a few times. V is TRBV14 and J is TRBJ2-1, with 14 bases identical to TRBD2. The CDR3 has 18 amino acids. The V segment lost 0 bases and the J segment 7 bases; nucleotides outside the gene matches: 8. Germline loops: CDR1 SGHDN, CDR2 FVKESK. CDR3 residues: CASSQDPPGLAGVNEQFF. DNA of the CDR3: TGTGCCAGCAGCCAAGATCCCCCGGGACTAGCGGGAGTAAATGAGCAGTTCTTC.